What follows is one T cell receptor beta chain and its context. This sample is drawn from a study of control samples from healthy donors and cancer patients. V shed 3 bases and J shed 7 bases, with 9 bases lying between them. This CDR3 comprises 11 residues. Germline V gene lookup returns CDR1 DFQATT and CDR2 SNEGSKA (reference sequence). The assay was immunoSEQ multiplex PCR, and TCRdb's table has in-frame clones only and misses some. Here the sample spans some 250,000 clones, over 75% being singletons. The origin of this receptor is an older woman with lung cancer. What was sequenced was PBMCs. The V and J genes are TRBV20-1 and TRBJ1-2, with no clear D. The CDR3 DNA follows: TGCAGTGCTAGTGGGCCCGCTGGCTACACCTTC. This sequence encodes CSASGPAGYTF.